Below are 13 T cell receptor beta chains sequenced from a single sample in a study of cytomegalovirus exposure and HLA in healthy donors. The PCR used 60 Vbeta and 13 Jbeta primers. Profiling relied on immunoSEQ multiplex PCR, and the TCRdb table lists in-frame clones only, not all of them. The sample consists of 55,000 to 75,000 clones, around 62% of them appearing once. The source material was PBMCs. Receptor source: a man aged 40-50 years in good health and CMV-seropositive.

The rearrangement joins TRBV29-1 to TRBJ2-1; 11 positions agree with TRBD1. The CDR3 totals 14 residues. V trimming: 6 bases; J trimming: 8 bases; junction bases outside the gene matches: 9. Germline V gene data show CDR1 as SQVTM and CDR2 as ANQGSEA. The CDR3 region has the DNA TGCAGCGTATCCCGGACAGGGGGCGGAGATGAGCAGTTCTTC. This gives the protein CSVSRTGGGDEQFF.

The chain employs TRBV30 and TRBJ2-5; 8 bases align to TRBD1. The J segment lost 5 bases and the V segment lost 1 base, leaving 3 bases of the junction unmatched. Germline assignment: CDR1 GTSNPN and CDR2 SVGIG (reference sequence). The CDR3 covers 13 residues. The CDR3 loop is CAWSDRGLETQYF. The CDR3, as DNA: TGTGCCTGGAGTGACAGGGGGTTGGAGACCCAGTACTTC.

The table lists this clone with a count of one. The rearrangement links TRBV6-1 to TRBJ2-3; 7 bases are shared with TRBD2. The CDR3 spans 12 residues. The germline CDR1 and CDR2 sequences are MNHNS and SASEGT. Germline trimming cut 5 bases from V and 9 bases from J; bases unmatched to any gene: 5. CDR3 protein: CASSYRGDTQYF. The CDR3 coding sequence is TGTGCCAGCAGTTATCGGGGGGACACGCAGTATTTT.

The chain combines TRBV6-6 with TRBJ1-6; 9 nucleotides match TRBD1. The CDR3 totals 15 residues. Trimming removed 7 bases from V and 8 bases from J; junction bases left unmatched: 9. In germline, CDR1 is MNHNY, CDR2 SVGAGI (reference sequence). Written as DNA, the CDR3 is TGTGCCAGCATCCGACAGGGGGTAAGGGATTCACCCCTCCACTTT. As protein: CASIRQGVRDSPLHF.

The genes are TRBV4-2 and TRBJ2-2; TRBD2 agrees at 8 bases. The CDR3 is 14 amino acids. The junction had 7 bases not matched to a gene; V was cut back by 6 bases and J by 7 bases. Germline CDR1 reads LGHNA; CDR2 reads YNFKEQ. CDR3 sequence: CASRPAGDYGELFF. For the CDR3, the DNA is TGTGCCAGCAGGCCAGCGGGGGATTACGGGGAGCTGTTTTTT.

This clone showed up just a few times. The chain has TRBV6-5 and TRBJ2-5; TRBD1 agrees at 7 bases. The CDR3 spans 15 residues. The germline gives CDR1 MNHEY, CDR2 SVGAGI. Trimming at V came to 6 bases and at J to 3 bases, leaving 10 bases not matched to a gene. The CDR3 nucleotides are TGTGCCAGCAGAACCGACAGGGTTGGGAAAGAGACCCAGTACTTC. The encoded protein is CASRTDRVGKETQYF.

V gene TRBV7-2 combines with J gene TRBJ2-3; 8 nucleotides agree with TRBD2. The germline gives CDR1 SGHTA, CDR2 FQGNSA. V lost 1 base and J lost 5; bases outside the gene matches: 2. This CDR3 comprises 14 residues. The CDR3: CASSLDGTRDTQYF. CDR3 nucleotides: TGTGCCAGCAGCTTAGATGGGACTAGAGATACGCAGTATTTT.

This clone is a singleton in its sample. The rearrangement joins TRBV30 to TRBJ1-1; TRBD1 might be the D (6 bases). This CDR3 region has 14 residues. V lost 3 bases and J 4 bases, leaving 15 bases between the germline ends. The germline V gene encodes CDR1 GTSNPN and CDR2 SVGIG (reference sequence). CDR3 sequence (DNA): TGTGCCTGGAGGAGCCCTTTAGGGGGCACTGAAGCTTTCTTT. This translates into CAWRSPLGGTEAFF.

The chain carries TRBV6-6 and TRBJ1-2; a possible D gene is TRBD1 (5 bases). The CDR3 extends over 14 amino acids. The ends were cut back, 10 bases at V and 6 bases at J, with 21 bases in the middle. The germline gives CDR1 MNHNY, CDR2 SVGAGI (reference sequence). CDR3 residues: CATQKSREGNGYTF. DNA of the CDR3: TGTGCCACCCAAAAATCCAGGGAAGGGAATGGCTACACCTTC.

The chain uses TRBV7-9 and TRBJ2-3; tentatively, D is TRBD2 (6 bases). The CDR3 has 19 amino acids. Germline V gene lookup returns CDR1 SEHNR and CDR2 FQNEAQ (reference sequence). V lost 5 bases and J lost 4, with 28 bases in between. CDR3 nucleotides: TGTGCCAGCAGCCATTCCGGGACTCTGGGCGGAGAGGATTCAGATACGCAGTATTTT. This gives the protein CASSHSGTLGGEDSDTQYF.

The chain employs TRBV30 and TRBJ2-1, with D unresolved. This CDR3 has 11 residues. V was clipped by 6 bases and J by 7 bases, with 10 bases between them. The germline V gene encodes CDR1 GTSNPN and CDR2 SVGIG (reference sequence). Here the CDR3 DNA reads TGTGCCTGCGTTACTATTAATGAGCAGTTCTTC. It is translated as CACVTINEQFF. Together with reference TRBV30 and TRBJ2-1, the CDR3 gives the full variable domain: SQTIHQWPATLVQPVGSPLSLECTVEGTSNPNLYWYRQAAGRGLQLLFYSVGIGQISSEVPQNLSASRPQDRQFILSSKKLLLSDSGFYLCACVTINEQFFGPGTRLTVL.

The table lists this clone with a few counts. The chain carries TRBV18 and TRBJ1-6; 7 bases agree with TRBD1. The V segment lost 6 bases and the J segment 9 bases; nucleotides outside the gene matches: 8. The germline gives CDR1 KGHSH, CDR2 LQKENI. The CDR3 spans 14 residues. CDR3 in DNA: TGTGCCAGCTCCCTCGACAGGGTTCGTTCACCCCTCCACTTT. Protein product: CASSLDRVRSPLHF.

The chain combines TRBV10-3 with TRBJ2-2; 8 nucleotides agree with TRBD1. The CDR3 is made up of 14 amino acids. The germline V gene has CDR1 ENHRY and CDR2 SYGVKD. Losses at the gene ends were 2 bases for V and 7 bases for J; bases not matched to a gene: 3. The CDR3 reads CAISEQGAGGELFF. The CDR3 coding sequence is TGTGCCATCAGTGAGCAGGGGGCAGGCGGGGAGCTGTTTTTT.